These T cell receptor beta chains were read from a single sample in a study of T-cell reconstitution after alpha-beta-depleted transplantation in children. One entry per CDR3 protein results from TCRdb running MiXCR on the PCR reads. Of roughly 420,000 distinct CDR3 sequences in the sample, around 16% were seen once. The sequencing used PBMCs, mostly from graft donor cells, collected 360 days after TCRalphabeta/CD19-depleted stem cell transplant. The receptor source for this set is a boy younger than two who had a stem cell transplant for Wiskott-Aldrich syndrome, so the T cells may come from the graft donor. Both conserved end residues are part of each CDR3. Fields, in order: V gene, CDR3 length, CDR3 protein.

V: TRBV5-1
length: 14
CDR3: CASSDLRSTGELFF

V: TRBV10-3
length: 15
CDR3: CAISEVTGGTDTQYF

V: TRBV29-1
length: 16
CDR3: CSVEGWTGTNTGELFF

V: TRBV12-3/TRBV12-4
length: 13
CDR3: CASSLGVWETQYF

V: TRBV5-1
length: 13
CDR3: CASSLALASEQYF

V: TRBV5-5
length: 15
CDR3: CASSTSGRGEETQYF

V: TRBV25-1
length: 14
CDR3: CASKGGAESYEQYF

V: TRBV6-5
length: 14
CDR3: CASSYSWNTGELFF

V: TRBV27
length: 13
CDR3: CASSGSSGREQFF

V: TRBV27
length: 16
CDR3: CASSRASGDYQETQYF

V: TRBV4-2
length: 14
CDR3: CASSTRDREETQYF

V: TRBV5-1
length: 17
CDR3: CASSLGRRDRHQETQYF

V: TRBV2
length: 15
CDR3: CASSVRGRMDTEAFF

V: TRBV6-2/TRBV6-3
length: 14
CDR3: CASRSGNGPYEQYF

V: TRBV29-1
length: 19
CDR3: CSVEDFEVPRWDSNYGYTF

V: TRBV11-1
length: 16
CDR3: CASSLGLAGFSGELFF

V: TRBV4-1
length: 16
CDR3: CASSQDWRVGTDTQYF

V: TRBV18
length: 15
CDR3: CASSPSRVPQETQYF

V: TRBV24-1
length: 15
CDR3: CATSGLAGGQETQYF

V: TRBV7-9
length: 16
CDR3: CASSLASIRGNSPLHF

V: TRBV6-1
length: 14
CDR3: CASSPTPSTYEQYF

V: TRBV18
length: 13
CDR3: CASSLRRLTEAFF

V: TRBV20-1
length: 14
CDR3: CSVLPPNVPNEQFF

V: TRBV4-2
length: 18
CDR3: CASSQDRLAGGQDNEQFF

V: TRBV6-2/TRBV6-3
length: 16
CDR3: CASSIGTPWLTDTQYF

V: TRBV5-1
length: 18
CDR3: CASSLGPEGGLLAYEQYF

V: TRBV10-3
length: 15
CDR3: CAISPTSTGHTEAFF

V: TRBV21-1
length: 16
CDR3: CASSKEGETTPYEQYF

V: TRBV5-1
length: 12
CDR3: CATSQTGETQYF

V: TRBV10-3
length: 12
CDR3: CAISGGGYTQYF

V: TRBV5-1
length: 15
CDR3: CASSSRQKYYNEQFF

V: TRBV13
length: 15
CDR3: CASSRPGTTPYEQYF

V: TRBV12-3/TRBV12-4
length: 16
CDR3: CASSLGRLAALNEQFF

V: TRBV20-1
length: 16
CDR3: CSARSRTKTYTGELFF

V: TRBV7-9
length: 16
CDR3: CASSLAVQGGKSPLHF